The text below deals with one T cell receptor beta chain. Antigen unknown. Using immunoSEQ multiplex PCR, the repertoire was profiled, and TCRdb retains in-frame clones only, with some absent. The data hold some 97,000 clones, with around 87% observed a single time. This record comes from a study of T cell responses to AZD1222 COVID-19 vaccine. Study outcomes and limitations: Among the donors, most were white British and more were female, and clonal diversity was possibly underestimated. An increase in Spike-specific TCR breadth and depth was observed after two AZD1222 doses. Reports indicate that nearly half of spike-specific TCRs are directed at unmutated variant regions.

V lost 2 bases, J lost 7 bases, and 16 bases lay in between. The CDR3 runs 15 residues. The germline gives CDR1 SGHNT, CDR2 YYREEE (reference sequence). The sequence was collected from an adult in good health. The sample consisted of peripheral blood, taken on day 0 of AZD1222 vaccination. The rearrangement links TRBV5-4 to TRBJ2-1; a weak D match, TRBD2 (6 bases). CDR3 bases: TGTGCCAGCAGCTTTCAGGTAGCGGTGGGTAATGAGCAGTTCTTC. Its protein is CASSFQVAVGNEQFF.